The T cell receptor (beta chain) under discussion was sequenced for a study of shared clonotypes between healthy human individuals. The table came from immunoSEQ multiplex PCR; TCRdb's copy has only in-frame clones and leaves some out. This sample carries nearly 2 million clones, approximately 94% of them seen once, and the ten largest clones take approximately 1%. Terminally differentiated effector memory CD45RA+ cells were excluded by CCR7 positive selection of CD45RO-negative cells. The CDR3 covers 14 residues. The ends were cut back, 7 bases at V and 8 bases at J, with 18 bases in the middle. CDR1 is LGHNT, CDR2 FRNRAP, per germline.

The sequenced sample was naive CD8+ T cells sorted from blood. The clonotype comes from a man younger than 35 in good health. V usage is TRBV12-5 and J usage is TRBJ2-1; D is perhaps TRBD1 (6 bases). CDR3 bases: TGTGCTAGTGCCTTTGAGGGGGTCCCCGATGAGCAGTTCTTC. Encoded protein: CASAFEGVPDEQFF.